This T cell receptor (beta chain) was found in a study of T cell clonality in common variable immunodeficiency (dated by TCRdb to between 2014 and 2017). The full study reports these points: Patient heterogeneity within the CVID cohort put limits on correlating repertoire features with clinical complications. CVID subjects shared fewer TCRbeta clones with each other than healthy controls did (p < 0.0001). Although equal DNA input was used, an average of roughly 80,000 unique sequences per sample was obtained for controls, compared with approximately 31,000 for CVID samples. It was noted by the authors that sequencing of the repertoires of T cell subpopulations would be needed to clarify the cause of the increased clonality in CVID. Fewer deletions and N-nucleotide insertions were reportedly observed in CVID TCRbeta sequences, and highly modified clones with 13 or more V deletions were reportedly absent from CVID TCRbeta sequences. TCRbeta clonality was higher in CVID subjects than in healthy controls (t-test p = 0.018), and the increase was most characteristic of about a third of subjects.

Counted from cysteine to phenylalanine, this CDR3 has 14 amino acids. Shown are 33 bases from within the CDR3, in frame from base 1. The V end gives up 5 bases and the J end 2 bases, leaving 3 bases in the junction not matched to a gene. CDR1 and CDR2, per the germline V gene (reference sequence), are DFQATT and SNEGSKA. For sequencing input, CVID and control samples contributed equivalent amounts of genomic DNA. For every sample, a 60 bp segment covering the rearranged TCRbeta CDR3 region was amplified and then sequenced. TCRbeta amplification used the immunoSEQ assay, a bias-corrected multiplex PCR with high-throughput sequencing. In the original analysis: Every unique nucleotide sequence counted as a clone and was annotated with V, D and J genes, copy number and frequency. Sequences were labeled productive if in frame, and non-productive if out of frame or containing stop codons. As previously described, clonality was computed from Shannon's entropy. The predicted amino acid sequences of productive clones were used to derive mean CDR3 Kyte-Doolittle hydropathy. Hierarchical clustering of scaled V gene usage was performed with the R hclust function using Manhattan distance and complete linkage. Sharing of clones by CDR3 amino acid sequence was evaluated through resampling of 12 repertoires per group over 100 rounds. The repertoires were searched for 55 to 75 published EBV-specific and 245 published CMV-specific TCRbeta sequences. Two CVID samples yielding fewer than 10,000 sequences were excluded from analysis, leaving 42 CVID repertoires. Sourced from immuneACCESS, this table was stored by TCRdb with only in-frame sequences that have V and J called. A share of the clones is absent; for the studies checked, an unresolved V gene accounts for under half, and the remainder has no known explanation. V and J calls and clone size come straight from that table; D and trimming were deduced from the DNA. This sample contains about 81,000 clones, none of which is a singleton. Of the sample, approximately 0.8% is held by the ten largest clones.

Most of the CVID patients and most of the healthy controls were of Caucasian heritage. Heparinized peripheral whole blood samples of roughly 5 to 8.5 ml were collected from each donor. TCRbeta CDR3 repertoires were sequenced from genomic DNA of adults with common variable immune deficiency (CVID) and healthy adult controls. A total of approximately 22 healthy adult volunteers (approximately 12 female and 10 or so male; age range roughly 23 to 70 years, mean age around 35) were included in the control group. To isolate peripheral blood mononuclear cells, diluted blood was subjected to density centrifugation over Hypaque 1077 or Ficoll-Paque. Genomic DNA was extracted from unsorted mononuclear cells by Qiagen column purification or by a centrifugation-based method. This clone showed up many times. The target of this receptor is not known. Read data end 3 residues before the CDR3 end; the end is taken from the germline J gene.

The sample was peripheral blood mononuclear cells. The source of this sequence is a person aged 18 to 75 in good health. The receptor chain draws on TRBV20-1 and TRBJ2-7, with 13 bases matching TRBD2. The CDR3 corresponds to CSASLAGGAYEQYF. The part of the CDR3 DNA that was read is TGCAGTGCTTCACTAGCGGGAGGGGCCTACGAG.